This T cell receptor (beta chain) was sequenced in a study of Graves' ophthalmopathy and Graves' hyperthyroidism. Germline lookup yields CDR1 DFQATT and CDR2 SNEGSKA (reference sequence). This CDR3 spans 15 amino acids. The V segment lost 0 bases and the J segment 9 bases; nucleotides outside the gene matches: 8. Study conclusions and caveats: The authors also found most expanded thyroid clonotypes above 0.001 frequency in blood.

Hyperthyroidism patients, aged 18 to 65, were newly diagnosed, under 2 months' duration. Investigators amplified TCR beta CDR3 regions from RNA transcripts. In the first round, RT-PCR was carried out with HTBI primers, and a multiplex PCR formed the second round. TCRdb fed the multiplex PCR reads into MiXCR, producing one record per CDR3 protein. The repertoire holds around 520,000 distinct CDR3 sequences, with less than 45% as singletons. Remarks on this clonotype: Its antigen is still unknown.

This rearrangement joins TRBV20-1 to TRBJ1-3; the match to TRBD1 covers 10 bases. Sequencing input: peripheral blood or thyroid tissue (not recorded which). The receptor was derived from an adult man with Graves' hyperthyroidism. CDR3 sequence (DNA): TGCAGTGCTAGAGATCTCAGGGGACAGGGGATCACCATATATTTT. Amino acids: CSARDLRGQGITIYF.